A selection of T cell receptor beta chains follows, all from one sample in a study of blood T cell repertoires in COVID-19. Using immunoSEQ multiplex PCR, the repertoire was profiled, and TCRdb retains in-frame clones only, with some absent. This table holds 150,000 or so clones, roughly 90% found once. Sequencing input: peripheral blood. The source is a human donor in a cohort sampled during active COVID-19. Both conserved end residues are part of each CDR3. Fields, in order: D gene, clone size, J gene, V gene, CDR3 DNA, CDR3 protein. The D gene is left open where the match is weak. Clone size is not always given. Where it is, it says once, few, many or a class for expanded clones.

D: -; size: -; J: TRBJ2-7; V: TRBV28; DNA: TGTGCCAGCAGCTTTTTACCCGTGCAACGGGAGCAGTACTTC; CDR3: CASSFLPVQREQYF
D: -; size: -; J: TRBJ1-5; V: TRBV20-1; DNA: TGCAGTGCTAGTTCGCAGGGGCGCAATCAGCCCCAGCATTTT; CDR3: CSASSQGRNQPQHF
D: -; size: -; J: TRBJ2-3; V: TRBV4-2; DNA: TGTGCCAGCAGCCACCTAGAGGCAGGGGGCACAGATACGCAGTATTTT; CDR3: CASSHLEAGGTDTQYF
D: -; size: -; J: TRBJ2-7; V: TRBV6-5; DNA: TGTGCCAGCAGTCTCACCGGGGGCGAGCAGTACTTC; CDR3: CASSLTGGEQYF
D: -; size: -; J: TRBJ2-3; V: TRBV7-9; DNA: TGTGCCACCAATGGCAGGGCGTCCGCCACAGATACGCAGTATTTT; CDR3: CATNGRASATDTQYF
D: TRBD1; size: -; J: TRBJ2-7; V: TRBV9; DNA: TGTGCCAGCAGCGTAGAGGGGTCAGGGGGCTACGAGCAGTACTTC; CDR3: CASSVEGSGGYEQYF
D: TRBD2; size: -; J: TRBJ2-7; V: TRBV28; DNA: TGTGCCAGCAGTCCAACCCCAAATCTAGCGGGAGGAGGGAGCGAGCAGTACTTC; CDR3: CASSPTPNLAGGGSEQYF
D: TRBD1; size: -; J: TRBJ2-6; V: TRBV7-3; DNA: TGTGCCAGCAGCTTAACGGGACAGGGGGCGGCTGGGGCCAACGTCCTGACTTTC; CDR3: CASSLTGQGAAGANVLTF
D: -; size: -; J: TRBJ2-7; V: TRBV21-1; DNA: TGTGCCAGCAGCAATCCAGGGGGTACTTACGAGCAGTACTTC; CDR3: CASSNPGGTYEQYF
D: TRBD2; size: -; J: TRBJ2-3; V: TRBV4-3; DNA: TGCGCCAGCAGCTACCGAACTAGCGGGGGTTCCTCTAGCACAGATACGCAGTATTTT; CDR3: CASSYRTSGGSSSTDTQYF
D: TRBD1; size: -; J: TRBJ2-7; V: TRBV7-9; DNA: TGTGCCAGCAGCCGGGACAGTTCCTACGAGCAGTACTTC; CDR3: CASSRDSSYEQYF
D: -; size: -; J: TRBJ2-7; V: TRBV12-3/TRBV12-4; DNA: TGTGCCAGCAGTTTCGGGAACTCCTACGAGCAGTACTTC; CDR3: CASSFGNSYEQYF
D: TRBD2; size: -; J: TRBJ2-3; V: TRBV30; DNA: TGTGCCTGGAGTGCGGGACTAGCGGGAGGGCTCTACCATCTGTATTTT; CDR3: CAWSAGLAGGLYHLYF
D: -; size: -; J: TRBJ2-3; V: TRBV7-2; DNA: TGTGCCAGCAGCTTAAGATTGAGCGGAAGATCCACAGATACGCAGTATTTT; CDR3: CASSLRLSGRSTDTQYF
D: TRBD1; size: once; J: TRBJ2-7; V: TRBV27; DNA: TGTGCCAGCAGTTTATATGGGACAGCTTCCTACGAGCAGTACTTC; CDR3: CASSLYGTASYEQYF
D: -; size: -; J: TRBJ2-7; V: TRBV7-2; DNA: TGTGCCAGCACCCGACAGGAAGTCTCCTACGAGCAGTACTTC; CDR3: CASTRQEVSYEQYF
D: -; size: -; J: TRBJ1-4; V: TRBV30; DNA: TGTGCCTGGAGTGCAAACAGGGTGCTGTTTTTT; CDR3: CAWSANRVLFF
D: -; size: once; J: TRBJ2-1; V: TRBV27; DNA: TGTGCCAGCAGTTTGAGTACTAGTCCCGGGATGCAGTTCTTC; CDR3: CASSLSTSPGMQFF
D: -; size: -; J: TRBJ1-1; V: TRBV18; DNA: TGTGCCAGCTCACCATGGGGAGCCAACACTGAAGCTTTCTTT; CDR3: CASSPWGANTEAFF
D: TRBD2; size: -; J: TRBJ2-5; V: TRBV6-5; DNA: TGTGCCAGCAGGAGAGCGGGGGGGAAGACCCAGTACTTC; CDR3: CASRRAGGKTQYF
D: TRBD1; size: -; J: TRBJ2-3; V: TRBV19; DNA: TGTGCCAGTAGTTTGGACAGGGCAGATACGCAGTATTTT; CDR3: CASSLDRADTQYF
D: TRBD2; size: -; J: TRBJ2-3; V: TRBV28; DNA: TGTGCCAGCAGTTTACTTAGAGGACTAGCGGAGAGCACAGATACGCAGTATTTT; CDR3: CASSLLRGLAESTDTQYF
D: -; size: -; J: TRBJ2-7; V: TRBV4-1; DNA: TGCGCCAGCAGCCAAGATGCCGCCCAGGTGAGCTACTACGAGCAGTACTTC; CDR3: CASSQDAAQVSYYEQYF
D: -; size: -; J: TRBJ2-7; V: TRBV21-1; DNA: TGTGCCAGCAGCCCGGGACTAGCGGGAACCTACGAGCAGTACTTC; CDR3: CASSPGLAGTYEQYF
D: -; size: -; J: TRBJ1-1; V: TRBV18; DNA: TGTGCCAGCTCACCAGCACAGCCGAACACTGAAGCTTTCTTT; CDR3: CASSPAQPNTEAFF
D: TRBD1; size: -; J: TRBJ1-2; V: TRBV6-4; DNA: TGTGCCAGCAGTGACCTAACAGGGGGGGCCTATGGCTACACCTTC; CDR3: CASSDLTGGAYGYTF
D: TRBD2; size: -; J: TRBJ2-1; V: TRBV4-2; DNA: TGTGCCAGCAGCCAATCAGCGGGAGCTCTTAATGAGCAGTTCTTC; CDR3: CASSQSAGALNEQFF
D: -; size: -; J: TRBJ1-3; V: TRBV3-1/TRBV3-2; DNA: TGTGCCAGCAGCCAAGTACGGGGATCTGGAAACACCATATATTTT; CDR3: CASSQVRGSGNTIYF
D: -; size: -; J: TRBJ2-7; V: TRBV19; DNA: TGTGCCAGTGGGGAAGTAGGAGGGGTAGACGAGCAGTACTTC; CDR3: CASGEVGGVDEQYF
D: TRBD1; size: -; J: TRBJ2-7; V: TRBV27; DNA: TGTGCCAGTAGAACAGGGGTGGGCTTTTCCTACGAGCAGTACTTC; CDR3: CASRTGVGFSYEQYF
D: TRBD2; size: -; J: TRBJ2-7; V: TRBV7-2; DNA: TGTGCCAGCAGCCCCCAAGCGGGAGGGCTCCCCTACGAGCAGTACTTC; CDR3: CASSPQAGGLPYEQYF
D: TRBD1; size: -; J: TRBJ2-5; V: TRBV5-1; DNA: TGCGCCAGCAGCTTACGGACAGGGTTCGGGGAGACCCAGTACTTC; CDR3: CASSLRTGFGETQYF
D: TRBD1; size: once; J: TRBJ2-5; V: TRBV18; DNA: TGTGCCAGCTCACGAGGGACAGGGGGCCAAGAGACCCAGTACTTC; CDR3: CASSRGTGGQETQYF
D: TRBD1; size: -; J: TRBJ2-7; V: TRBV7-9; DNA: TGTGCCAGCAGCTTAGATGGGACAGGGTTCGGGGAGCAGTACTTC; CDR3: CASSLDGTGFGEQYF
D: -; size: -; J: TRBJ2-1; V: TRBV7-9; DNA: TGTGCCATCCAACCCTCAGGGTCCAATGAGCAGTTCTTC; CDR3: CAIQPSGSNEQFF
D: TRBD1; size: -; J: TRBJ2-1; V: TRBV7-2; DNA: TGTGCCAGCACCAGGGGGAATGAGCAGTTCTTC; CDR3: CASTRGNEQFF
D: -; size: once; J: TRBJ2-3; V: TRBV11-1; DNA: TGTGCCAGCAGCTTCGGCAGGAGCACAGATACGCAGTATTTT; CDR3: CASSFGRSTDTQYF
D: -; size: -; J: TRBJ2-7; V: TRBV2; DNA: TGTGCCAGCAGTGATGGTCAGGGGGGCTACGAGCAGTACTTC; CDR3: CASSDGQGGYEQYF
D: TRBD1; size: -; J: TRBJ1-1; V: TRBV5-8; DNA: TGTGCCAGCAGCGATGACAGGGTAATGAACACTGAAGCTTTCTTT; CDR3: CASSDDRVMNTEAFF
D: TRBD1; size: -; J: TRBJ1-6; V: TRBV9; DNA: TGTGCCAGCAGCGGGGACAGCCATAATTCACCCCTCCACTTT; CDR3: CASSGDSHNSPLHF
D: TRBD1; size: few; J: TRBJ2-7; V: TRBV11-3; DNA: TGTGCCAGCAGCCTCTCCGGGACAGGGGGGAAGCAGTACTTC; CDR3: CASSLSGTGGKQYF
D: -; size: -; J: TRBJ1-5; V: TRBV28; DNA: TGTGCCAGCAGGCCGAGAGGGGGTGGCAATCAGCCCCAGCATTTT; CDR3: CASRPRGGGNQPQHF
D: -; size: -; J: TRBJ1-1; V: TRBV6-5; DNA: TGTGCCAGCAGACCTGACAGGCATCCTGAAGCTTTCTTT; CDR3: CASRPDRHPEAFF
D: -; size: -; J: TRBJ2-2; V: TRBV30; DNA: TGTGCCTGGACCAGAATGATGAACACCGGGGAGCTGTTTTTT; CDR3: CAWTRMMNTGELFF
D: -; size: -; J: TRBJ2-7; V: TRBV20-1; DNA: TGCAGTGCTGGCCGCTCCTACGAGCAGTACTTC; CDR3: CSAGRSYEQYF